The clone carrying this TCR beta chain was detected once. Antigen specificity is unknown. This table comes from immunoSEQ multiplex PCR, and its TCRdb copy is limited to in-frame clones, with some not included. The data contain 8,200 or so clones, 60% to 80% of them singletons. V was pared by 0 bases and J by 7 bases, with 10 bases between. The CDR3 loop spans 14 amino acids. CDR1 is LGHNA, CDR2 YNFKEQ, per germline. This entry belongs to a study of T cell repertoires in ileal Crohn's disease. About the study: At surgery, about 34% of patients smoked, with median disease duration roughly 8.3 years. Whole-study results and caveats: Compared with non-smokers, active smokers at surgery showed more clonal expansions. Compared with CD4 T cells, sorted CD8 cells carried more expanded clones.

The sequenced sample consisted of ileal tissue. This chain uses TRBV4-2 with TRBJ1-5, with D uncertain. The TCR comes from an adult with Crohn's disease. The CDR3 region has the DNA TGTGCCAGCAGCCAAGAGAGGGTTAGGCAGCCCCAGCATTTT. This codes for CASSQERVRQPQHF.